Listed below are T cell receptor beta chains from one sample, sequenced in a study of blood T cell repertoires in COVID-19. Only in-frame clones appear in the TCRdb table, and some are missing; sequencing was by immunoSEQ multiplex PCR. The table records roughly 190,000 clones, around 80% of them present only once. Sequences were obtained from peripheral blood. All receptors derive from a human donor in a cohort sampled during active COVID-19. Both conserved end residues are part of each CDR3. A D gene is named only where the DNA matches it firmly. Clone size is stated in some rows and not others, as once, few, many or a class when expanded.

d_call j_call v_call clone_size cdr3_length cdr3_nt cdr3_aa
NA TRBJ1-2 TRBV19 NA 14 TGTGCCAGTAGTTTTGGACAGACGGGGTATGGCTACACCTTC CASSFGQTGYGYTF
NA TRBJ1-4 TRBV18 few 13 TGTGCCAGCTCACCACAGGGGGATGAAAAACTGTTTTTT CASSPQGDEKLFF
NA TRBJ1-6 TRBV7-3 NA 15 TGTGCCAGCAGCCCAGACGGGGGATTTAATTCACCCCTCCACTTT CASSPDGGFNSPLHF
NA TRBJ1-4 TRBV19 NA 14 TGTGCCAGTAGTTTGTTCCGGGGTGATGAAAAACTGTTTTTT CASSLFRGDEKLFF
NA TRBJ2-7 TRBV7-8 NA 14 TGTGCCAGCAGCTTAGATCGGGGGAAATACGAGCAGTACTTC CASSLDRGKYEQYF
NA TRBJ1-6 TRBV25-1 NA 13 TGTGCCAGCAGTGATACCCGGAATTCACCCCTCCACTTT CASSDTRNSPLHF
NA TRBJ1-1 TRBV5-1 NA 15 TGCGCCAGCAGCTTGGGGGGCATTGGGAACACTGAAGCTTTCTTT CASSLGGIGNTEAFF
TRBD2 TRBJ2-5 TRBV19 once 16 TGTGCCAGTAGTACCGGGGGACTAGCGGGGCGCTCTACCCAGTACTTC CASSTGGLAGRSTQYF
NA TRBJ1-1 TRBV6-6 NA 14 TGTGCCAGCAGTTACTCCAACAGGGACACTGAAGCTTTCTTT CASSYSNRDTEAFF
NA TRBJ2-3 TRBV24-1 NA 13 TGTGCCACCAGTGATTGGGCAGGGGATACGCAGTATTTT CATSDWAGDTQYF
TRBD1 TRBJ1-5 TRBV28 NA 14 TGTGCCAGCGGGACAGGGGTCGGGAATCAGCCCCAGCATTTT CASGTGVGNQPQHF
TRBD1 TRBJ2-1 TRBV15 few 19 TGTGCCACCAGCAGAGATAGGGGGACAGGGAGTTTTGTGGGCAATGAGCAGTTCTTC CATSRDRGTGSFVGNEQFF
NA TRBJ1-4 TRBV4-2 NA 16 TGTGCCAGCAGCCAAGATGTCGGAGGGGACAATGAAAAACTGTTTTTT CASSQDVGGDNEKLFF
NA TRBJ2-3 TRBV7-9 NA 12 TGTGCCAGCAGCTCGAGACTCGGTCGAAAGTATTTT CASSSRLGRKYF
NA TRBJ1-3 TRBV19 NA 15 TGTGCCAGTAGTTCAATGGCTGGCTCCGGAAACACCATATATTTT CASSSMAGSGNTIYF
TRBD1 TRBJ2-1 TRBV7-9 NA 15 TGTGCCAGCAGCCTCGACAGGGGTTCCTACAATGAGCAGTTCTTC CASSLDRGSYNEQFF
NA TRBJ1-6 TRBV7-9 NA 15 TGTGCCAGCAGCGCCGCGGGAGTAGCACATTCACCCCTCCACTTT CASSAAGVAHSPLHF
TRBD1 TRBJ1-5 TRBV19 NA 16 TGTGCCAGTAGCTTGATATGGGGACAGGGCAATCAGCCCCAGCATTTT CASSLIWGQGNQPQHF
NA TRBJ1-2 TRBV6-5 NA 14 TGTGCCACCGCGCGGTCAGGGCCTTTCTATGGCTACACCTTC CATARSGPFYGYTF
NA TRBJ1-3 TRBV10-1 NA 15 TGCGCCAGCAGTGAAGGTGGAGGTTCTGGAAACACCATATATTTT CASSEGGGSGNTIYF
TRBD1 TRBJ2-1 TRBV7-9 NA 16 TGTGCCAGCAGACCCCTGGGGGACAGGATATACAATGAGCAGTTCTTC CASRPLGDRIYNEQFF
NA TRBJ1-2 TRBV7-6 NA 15 TGTGCCAGCAGCTTAGGGGGGGGCGGGAACTATGGCTACACCTTC CASSLGGGGNYGYTF
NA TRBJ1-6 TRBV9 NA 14 TGTGCCAGCAGCGTAGCCGAGGGTAGATCACCCCTCCACTTT CASSVAEGRSPLHF
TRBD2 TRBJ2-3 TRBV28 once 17 TGTGCCAGCCCCCCCACCGGGACTAGCGGGAGCACAGATACGCAGTATTTT CASPPTGTSGSTDTQYF
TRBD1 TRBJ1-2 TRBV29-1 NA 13 TGCAGCTTGGACAGGCGTCCTAACTATGGCTACACCTTC CSLDRRPNYGYTF
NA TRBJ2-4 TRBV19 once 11 TGTGCCAGTAGTATCCAGGGCATTCAGTACTTC CASSIQGIQYF
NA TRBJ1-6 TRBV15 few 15 TGTGCCACCAGCAGAGTGTTGGCAGCGAGTTCACCCCTCCACTTT CATSRVLAASSPLHF
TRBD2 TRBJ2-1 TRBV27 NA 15 TGTGCCAGCAGACGGACTAGCGGGAGTTATAGTGAGCAGTTCTTC CASRRTSGSYSEQFF
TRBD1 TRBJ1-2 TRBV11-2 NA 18 TGTGCCAGCAGCTTGGGACTGGGTGTAGACAGGGGGCGGAATGGCTACACCTTC CASSLGLGVDRGRNGYTF
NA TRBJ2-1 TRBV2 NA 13 TGTGCCAGCATAGGGGGGGGATACAATGAGCAGTTCTTC CASIGGGYNEQFF
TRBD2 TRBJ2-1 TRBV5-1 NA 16 TGCGCCAGCAGCTCCACACCTAGCGGGGCTTACAATGAGCAGTTCTTC CASSSTPSGAYNEQFF